This entry lists 17 T cell receptor beta chains sequenced from one sample in a study of blood T cells in healthy people across ages. The use of a sample-barcoded 5' primer and a J-beta primer mix characterized a second PCR of about 7 to 12 cycles. TCRdb fed the 5' RACE reads into MiXCR, producing one record per CDR3 protein. The repertoire includes roughly 640,000 distinct CDR3 sequences, 25% to 35% of them detected once, and around 16% sits in the top ten. The sample comprised blood. The source is a woman older than 75 in good health.

The gene calls are TRBV7-2 and TRBJ2-1, with D perhaps TRBD1 (5 bases). The CDR3 has 17 amino acids. Germline values: CDR1 SGHTA, CDR2 FQGNSA. V dropped 5 bases and J dropped 7 bases, with 24 bases sitting between them. The CDR3 loop is CASSQSPEQEKINEQFF. CDR3 DNA: TGTGCCAGCAGCCAATCCCCGGAACAGGAGAAGATTAATGAGCAGTTCTTC.

V is TRBV3-1 and J is TRBJ1-4; D uncertain. With 4 bases removed from V and 0 bases from J, the gap between germline ends came to 9 bases. Looked up from germline, CDR1 is LGHDT and CDR2 is YNNKEL (reference sequence). CDR3 size: 15 residues. The CDR3 DNA reads TGTGCCAGCAGCCGTAACAGCGCAACTAATGAAAAACTGTTTTTT. It translates to CASSRNSATNEKLFF.

This clonotype was seen many times. A much bigger clone sits one base away, suggesting this may be a read error. The chain uses TRBV6-2 or TRBV6-3 and TRBJ2-1, with TRBD2 matching over 9 bases. The CDR3 contains 14 residues. The germline gives CDR1 MNHEY, CDR2 SVGEGT. Trimming cost V 6 bases and J 8 bases; bases outside gene matches: 8. Written as DNA, the CDR3 is TGTGCCAGCAGGCAACGGCGGGGGGGCGATGAGCAGTTCTTC. Encoded protein: CASRQRRGGDEQFF.

Only a few counts were recorded for this clonotype. This chain's CDR3 is CASIKKGTAARTEAFF. Written as DNA, the CDR3 is TGTGCCAGCATCAAAAAAGGGACGGCCGCCAGGACTGAAGCTTTCTTT. The V call is TRBV6-5, the J call TRBJ1-1; a possible D gene is TRBD1 (5 bases). The CDR3 spans 16 residues. The germline V and J ends were trimmed by 7 bases and 5 bases, with 23 bases remaining between them. CDR1 and CDR2 (germline): MNHEY, SVGAGI.

This clonotype was counted many times. The J gene is TRBJ2-5, the V gene TRBV20-1; 9 positions agree with TRBD2. This CDR3 is 14 amino acids long. V shed 3 bases, J shed 5 bases, and the junction held 7 bases outside the gene matches. Germline V lookup: CDR1 DFQATT, CDR2 SNEGSKA (reference sequence). DNA for the CDR3: TGCAGTGCTAGTAGGCGGGGGGGCCGGGAGACCCAGTACTTC. It is translated as CSASRRGGRETQYF.

For this clonotype: It differs at one base from a far larger clone, so likely a read error. The conserved phenylalanine or tryptophan is not found at the CDR3 terminus, so this likely reflects a read error. In nucleotides, the CDR3 is TGTGCCAGCAGCCGGACAGGGAACACTGAAGCTTTCTTG. Encoded protein: CASSRTGNTEAFL. The chain carries TRBV6-4 and TRBJ1-1, with 7 bases aligning to TRBD1. Germline V CDR1 and CDR2: MRHNA, SNTAGT. The V gene end was trimmed by 6 bases and the J gene end by 1 base; junction bases not matched to a gene: 2. This CDR3 contains 13 residues.

This clonotype was counted ten times or more. V is TRBV7-6 and J is TRBJ2-3, with 9 bases fitting TRBD1. J lost 3 bases, V lost 5 bases, and 6 bases had no gene match. CDR1 and CDR2 (germline): SGHVS, FNYEAQ. The CDR3 has 15 residues. The CDR3 loop is CASSLQGAETDTQYF. CDR3 DNA sequence: TGTGCCAGCAGCCTACAGGGGGCAGAAACAGATACGCAGTATTTT.

The chain has TRBV6-2 or TRBV6-3 and TRBJ2-2; D gene ambiguous. CDR3 length: 15 residues. V dropped 4 bases and J dropped 1 base, with 10 bases sitting between them. From germline, CDR1 is MNHEY and CDR2 SVGEGT. CDR3 residues: CASSSNQRNTGELFF. The CDR3 DNA reads as TGTGCCAGCAGTTCTAATCAGAGGAACACCGGGGAGCTGTTTTTT.

In the case of this clonotype: A much larger clone differs from this one at a single base, so this may be a read error. The chain joins TRBV10-3 to TRBJ2-7, with no clear D. The DNA matches TRBJ2-5 better at its end, which makes the J call doubtful. From germline, CDR1 is ENHRY and CDR2 SYGVKD. CDR3 length equals 12 residues. CDR3 loop: CAINENRETQYF. CDR3 coding DNA: TGTGCCATCAATGAGAACCGGGAGACCCAGTACTTC.

As to this clonotype: Being one base from a much bigger clone, this may be a read error. This CDR3 reads CASSEGSQRGEAQYF. The CDR3 DNA is TGTGCCAGCAGCGAGGGGTCCCAAAGGGGGGAGGCCCAGTACTTC. The genes are TRBV9 and TRBJ2-5; the D gene could be TRBD1 or TRBD2 (6 bases each). V was clipped by 3 bases and J by 9 bases, with 21 bases between them. From germline, CDR1 is SGDLS and CDR2 YYNGEE. This CDR3 comprises 15 residues.

This clonotype was picked up many times. The chain is built from TRBV7-9 and TRBJ1-2; 12 positions match TRBD1. J gave up 7 bases and V 5 bases, and 8 bases lay outside the gene matches. CDR3 length: 15 residues. In germline, CDR1 is SEHNR, CDR2 FQNEAQ (reference sequence). This CDR3 is CASSHGTGGDFGYTF. CDR3 sequence (DNA): TGTGCCAGCAGCCATGGGACAGGGGGCGATTTTGGCTACACCTTC.

For this clonotype: One base away lies a much larger clone, so this may be a sequencing read error. The chain employs TRBV5-6 and TRBJ2-7; tentative D call: TRBD1 (6 bases). Per the germline V gene, CDR1 is SGHDT and CDR2 is YYEEEE. The CDR3 covers 15 residues. V was clipped by 1 base and J by 7 bases, with 18 bases between them. CDR3: CASSLFNRVDNEQYF. CDR3 DNA sequence: TGTGCCAGCAGCTTGTTTAACAGGGTAGACAATGAGCAGTACTTC.

Many counts were recorded for this clonotype. V gene TRBV5-6 combines with J gene TRBJ1-2, with no clear D. Trimming took 0 bases from V and 4 from J, leaving 10 bases between them. The CDR3 is 14 residues long. Germline V CDR1 and CDR2: SGHDT, YYEEEE. The CDR3 region is CASSLVGNGYGYTF. Here the CDR3 DNA reads TGTGCCAGCAGCTTGGTAGGCAACGGCTATGGCTACACCTTC.

At least ten counts were recorded for this clonotype. The chain couples TRBV11-2 to TRBJ2-5; 8 bases map to TRBD1. The CDR3 spans 15 residues. The germline CDR1 and CDR2 sequences are SGHAT and FQNNGV. With V trimmed by 5 bases and J by 1 base, 6 bases remained unmatched. CDR3 sequence: CASSPDRVRQETQYF. CDR3 in DNA: TGTGCCAGCAGCCCGGACAGGGTTCGCCAAGAGACCCAGTACTTC.

This clonotype occurred a few times. A single base separates this from a much larger clone, so it may be a read error. V usage is TRBV3-1 and J usage is TRBJ2-5; D unresolved. Near its end, the DNA agrees better with TRBJ2-7, so the J call may be wrong. The V gene's germline CDR1 is LGHDT and CDR2 YNNKEL (reference sequence). This CDR3 contains 13 residues. Written as DNA, the CDR3 is TGTGCCAGCAGCCGGCTGGGTGAAGCCGAGCAGTACTTC. It encodes CASSRLGEAEQYF.

The table lists this clonotype with many counts. The chain employs TRBV6-5 and TRBJ2-3, with D hard to call. The CDR3 covers 11 residues. Trimming cost V 10 bases and J 4 bases, with 9 bases left between them. Germline-derived CDR1 and CDR2 are MNHEY and SVGAGI. CDR3 amino acids: CATKKADTQYF. CDR3 in DNA: TGTGCCACCAAAAAAGCAGATACGCAGTATTTT.

The V gene is TRBV20-1, the J gene TRBJ2-3; D ambiguous. The CDR3 extends over 10 amino acids. Trimming took off 3 bases at V and 11 bases at J, with 9 bases between the two ends. CDR1 and CDR2 from the germline V gene are DFQATT and SNEGSKA (reference sequence). The CDR3 DNA reads as TGCAGTGCTAGCCCGACAAGGCAGTATTTT. Encoded protein: CSASPTRQYF.